This T cell receptor (beta chain) is drawn from a study of response to subunit inactivated influenza vaccine. Overall study findings and caveats: It was suggested by the authors that few new T cells are recruited by each seasonal influenza vaccination.

This clonotype occurred a few times. No antigen is known for it. CDR3 length: 16 residues. Germline CDR1 SQVTM, CDR2 ANQGSEA. Trimming took 6 bases from V and 1 from J, leaving 21 bases between them. Via MiXCR, TCRdb re-called the RT-PCR reads, giving one row per CDR3 protein. The sample includes more than 250,000 distinct CDR3 sequences, roughly a fifth of them seen just once. The rearrangement uses TRBV29-1 and TRBJ1-1; D perhaps matches TRBD1 (5 bases). Sequencing used PBMCs from blood, obtained less than 22 months after vaccination. The TCR sequence derives from a man between 50 and 70 years old who received an inactivated influenza vaccine. The CDR3 sequence is CSVGKGTEPGNTEAFF. In DNA, the CDR3 is TGCAGCGTCGGAAAAGGGACCGAGCCAGGGAACACTGAAGCTTTCTTT.